The present entry profiles one T cell receptor (beta chain) with its context. This specimen comes from a study of identical twins. TCRdb fed the 5' RACE reads into MiXCR, producing one record per CDR3 protein. The sample records hundreds of thousands of distinct CDR3 sequences, over 8.5% being singletons. V shed 9 bases and J 5 bases; nucleotides not matched to a gene: 3. CDR3 length: 11 amino acids. Germline CDR1 is MNHEY and CDR2 is SVGAGI. The same data also went into a second study, on yellow fever vaccine responses in identical twins.

The sequence was obtained from a woman aged 18-29 years in good health. Sequencing used PBMCs. The V gene is TRBV6-5, the J gene TRBJ2-5, with TRBD2 matching over 7 bases. The CDR3 DNA reads TGTGCCAGGGGGGAGGGGGAGACCCAGTACTTC. Translation gives CARGEGETQYF.